A selection of T cell receptor beta chains follows, all from one sample in a study of blood T cell repertoires in COVID-19. Only in-frame clones appear in the TCRdb table, and some are missing; sequencing was by immunoSEQ multiplex PCR. The table shows about 110,000 clones, with around three quarters occurring only once. The specimen sequenced was peripheral blood. Source of these receptors: a human donor in a cohort sampled during active or convalescent COVID-19. Each CDR3 is given with its conserved first and last residue. The D gene is left open where the match is weak. Rows may omit the clone size; those that give it use once, few, many or a size class.

cdr3_length j_call clone_size v_call d_call cdr3_nt cdr3_aa
16 TRBJ2-7 . TRBV9 . TGTGCCAGCAGCGTCGACCCCGGGCAGGGGGGCTACGAGCAGTACTTC CASSVDPGQGGYEQYF
13 TRBJ2-2 . TRBV6-5 . TGTGCCAGCAGGTTAAGGGGAACCGGGGAGCTGTTTTTT CASRLRGTGELFF
16 TRBJ1-4 . TRBV30 . TGTGCCTGGAGGCCTAGTACTTGGCCCCGCAATGAAAAACTGTTTTTT CAWRPSTWPRNEKLFF
14 TRBJ1-1 . TRBV28 . TGTGCCAGCAGTTCCCAGGTCTCTAGGAGGGGAGCTTTCTTT CASSSQVSRRGAFF
15 TRBJ1-2 . TRBV6-6 TRBD1 TGTGCCAGCAGTTACATCACAGGGGGATCGTACGGCTACACCTTC CASSYITGGSYGYTF
14 TRBJ2-5 . TRBV6-2/TRBV6-3 TRBD1 TGTGCCAGCAGCCAGGGGGCGGGGCCAGAGACCCAGTACTTC CASSQGAGPETQYF
16 TRBJ2-7 . TRBV6-2/TRBV6-3 TRBD1 TGTGCCAGCAGTTACCTTGGGACAGGGAACGTCCGCGAGCAGTACTTC CASSYLGTGNVREQYF
13 TRBJ1-1 once TRBV7-9 TRBD1 TGTGCCAGCAGCATACAGGGGCGAACAGAAGCTTTCTTT CASSIQGRTEAFF
14 TRBJ1-1 . TRBV27 . TGTGCCAGCAGTTTATGGGAGGGGAACACTGAAGCTTTCTTT CASSLWEGNTEAFF
12 TRBJ2-3 . TRBV7-2 . TGTGCCAGCAGGCAGAACACAGATACGCAGTATTTT CASRQNTDTQYF
15 TRBJ1-3 . TRBV5-6 . TGTGCCAGCAGCTTGGAGGCGGGGTTGGGAAACACCATATATTTT CASSLEAGLGNTIYF
18 TRBJ1-5 . TRBV7-8 TRBD1 TGTGCCAGCAGCCGATCCGGGGACAGCCAATATAGCAATCAGCCCCAGCATTTT CASSRSGDSQYSNQPQHF
19 TRBJ2-7 . TRBV27 TRBD1 TGTGCCAGCAGTTTTAGGTCGAACTCCGGGACAGGGGTCTCCTACGAGCAGTACTTC CASSFRSNSGTGVSYEQYF
14 TRBJ2-7 . TRBV18 . TGTGCCAGCTCAACTAGTAAAGGTTCGGGGGAGCAGTACTTC CASSTSKGSGEQYF
14 TRBJ1-2 . TRBV3-1/TRBV3-2 TRBD1 TGTGCCAGCAGCCACCGGGACAGGGACTATGGCTACACCTTC CASSHRDRDYGYTF
15 TRBJ2-5 . TRBV2 . TGTGCCAGCAGCGCCACTAGTCCGACCGGAGAGACCCAGTACTTC CASSATSPTGETQYF
16 TRBJ2-4 . TRBV3-1/TRBV3-2 TRBD1 TGTGCCAGCAGCCAAGGGACAGGGTCGGCCAAAAACATTCAGTACTTC CASSQGTGSAKNIQYF
14 TRBJ2-7 few TRBV10-3 . TGTGCCATCAGAGTGGGCAGGCCGACCTACGAGCAGTACTTC CAIRVGRPTYEQYF
15 TRBJ2-7 few TRBV4-1 TRBD1 TGCGCCAGCAGCCAGGACGAACAGGGGGCGCGGGAGCAGTACTTC CASSQDEQGAREQYF
16 TRBJ1-3 . TRBV5-6 . TGTGCCAGCAGCTTGTCTGGGACACGCTCTGGAAACACCATATATTTT CASSLSGTRSGNTIYF
13 TRBJ2-7 . TRBV10-3 . TGTGCCATCAGTGAGTCGCGGCTAGAGGAGCAGTACTTC CAISESRLEEQYF
16 TRBJ2-1 few TRBV15 TRBD2 TGTGCCACCAGCAGGACTAGCGGGGGTTACATCGATGAGCAGTTCTTC CATSRTSGGYIDEQFF
13 TRBJ1-6 . TRBV27 . TGTGCCAGCAGTTTATCGAGGGATTCACCCCTCCACTTT CASSLSRDSPLHF
13 TRBJ2-1 . TRBV15 . TGTGCCACCAGCACAGGAACCTACAATGAGCAGTTCTTC CATSTGTYNEQFF
17 TRBJ2-4 . TRBV6-2/TRBV6-3 . TGTGCCAGCAGTGACCTCCTGACGGGGATAGCCAAAAACATTCAGTACTTC CASSDLLTGIAKNIQYF
19 TRBJ2-7 . TRBV4-2 TRBD2 TGTGCCAGCAGCCACGGAACCGGGACTAGCGGGAGGGGAAGGTACGAGCAGTACTTC CASSHGTGTSGRGRYEQYF